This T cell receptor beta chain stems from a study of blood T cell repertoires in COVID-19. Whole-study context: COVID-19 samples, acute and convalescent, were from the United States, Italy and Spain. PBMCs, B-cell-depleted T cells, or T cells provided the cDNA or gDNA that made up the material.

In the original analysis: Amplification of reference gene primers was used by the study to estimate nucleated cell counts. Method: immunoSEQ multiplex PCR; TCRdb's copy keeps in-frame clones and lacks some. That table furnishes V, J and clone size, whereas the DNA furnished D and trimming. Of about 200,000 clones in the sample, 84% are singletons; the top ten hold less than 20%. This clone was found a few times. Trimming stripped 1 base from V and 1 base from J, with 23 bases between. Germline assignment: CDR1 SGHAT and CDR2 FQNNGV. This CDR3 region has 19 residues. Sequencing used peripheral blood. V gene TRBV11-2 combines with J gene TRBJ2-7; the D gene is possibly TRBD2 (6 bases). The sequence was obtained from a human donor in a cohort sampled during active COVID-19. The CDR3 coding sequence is TGTGCCAGCAGCTTAGGTCTTTCTAGCGCCTTGAGGAGTTCCTACGAGCAGTACGTC. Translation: CASSLGLSSALRSSYEQYV.